Listed below are T cell receptor beta chains from one sample, sequenced in a study of T-cell reconstitution after alpha-beta-depleted transplantation in children. MiXCR, applied by TCRdb to the PCR reads, yields one record per CDR3 protein. Altogether some 300,000 distinct CDR3 sequences are present, around a tenth being singletons, with the ten largest covering roughly 2.5%. The input for sequencing was PBMCs from the stem cell graft donor, taken from the stem cell graft. All receptors come from a human donor who donated a stem cell graft to a child with acute lymphoblastic leukemia. CDR3s include the opening cysteine and the closing phenylalanine or tryptophan. The D gene is left open where the match is weak. Where a row states a size, it is once, few, many or the class of an expanded clone; other rows omit it.

j_gene,d_gene,len,abundance,v_gene,CDR3nt,CDR3aa
TRBJ2-7,NA,12,few,TRBV20-1,TGCAGTGCTATGGGCGGGAACTACGAGCAGTACTTC,CSAMGGNYEQYF
TRBJ2-7,TRBD2,16,few,TRBV4-1,TGCGCCAGCAGCCAGCATTCGGGAGGTCGCTCCTACGAGCAGTACTTC,CASSQHSGGRSYEQYF
TRBJ2-2,NA,15,many,TRBV5-1,TGCGCCAGCAGCTTGTTCGCTTCGAACACCGGGGAGCTGTTTTTT,CASSLFASNTGELFF
TRBJ1-1,NA,14,NA,TRBV12-3/TRBV12-4,TGTGCCAGCAGTTTCCAGGGGTCATTCACTGAAGCTTTCTTT,CASSFQGSFTEAFF
TRBJ2-3,NA,15,few,TRBV7-8,TGTGCCAGCAGCCCTACCGCGGCCCTAAGGGGGACGCAGTATTTT,CASSPTAALRGTQYF
TRBJ2-2,NA,13,few,TRBV2,TGTGCCAGCAGGAGGGCGGAGACCGGGGAGCTGTTTTTT,CASRRAETGELFF
TRBJ2-1,NA,17,many,TRBV15,TGTGCCACCAGCAGAGATTGGATGATGTCAGGATCCGATGAGCAGTTCTTC,CATSRDWMMSGSDEQFF
TRBJ2-7,TRBD2,15,many,TRBV20-1,TGCAGTGCTAAATATCTAGCGGGATCCTCCTACGAGCAGTACTTC,CSAKYLAGSSYEQYF
TRBJ1-2,NA,14,few,TRBV7-2,TGTGCCAGCAGCTTAGACAGGGTCCTTAAAGGCTACACCTTC,CASSLDRVLKGYTF
TRBJ2-1,TRBD2,17,NA,TRBV12-3/TRBV12-4,TGTGCCAGCAGCGCTTCCGAGGGACTAGCGGCCTACAATGAGCAGTTCTTC,CASSASEGLAAYNEQFF
TRBJ2-1,NA,17,few,TRBV24-1,TGTGCCACCAGTGATTCGCCGCCTAGCGCGCCATACAATGAGCAGTTCTTC,CATSDSPPSAPYNEQFF
TRBJ1-1,NA,13,few,TRBV28,TGTGCCAGCAGTGGGTACCTTACCACTGAAGCTTTCTTT,CASSGYLTTEAFF
TRBJ2-5,TRBD1,15,NA,TRBV20-1,TGCAGTGCTAGACCCACAGGGGTGGTTGCAGAGACCCAGTACTTC,CSARPTGVVAETQYF
TRBJ2-3,NA,16,many,TRBV7-7,TGTGCTAGCAGCCTACTGGGGGACACCCGCACAGATACGCAGTATTTT,CASSLLGDTRTDTQYF
TRBJ2-7,NA,12,many,TRBV28,TGTGCCAGCAGTTTTTTGTGGGGCGAGCAGTACTTC,CASSFLWGEQYF
TRBJ1-6,NA,17,few,TRBV25-1,TGTGCCAGCAGTCATGGGAACTGGAATTCCGGCAATTCACCCCTCCACTTT,CASSHGNWNSGNSPLHF
TRBJ2-1,NA,14,NA,TRBV19,TGTGCTACATACGTGGGCGGAGGTGACAATGAGCAGTTCTTC,CATYVGGGDNEQFF
TRBJ2-1,NA,11,NA,TRBV6-2/TRBV6-3,TGTGCCAGCAGTTATCCCGAAGAGCAGTTCTTC,CASSYPEEQFF
TRBJ2-3,NA,13,few,TRBV7-2,TGTGCCAGCAGCCCCAGTTGGGGGAGTACGCAGTATTTT,CASSPSWGSTQYF
TRBJ2-3,TRBD2,15,few,TRBV20-1,TGCAGTGTCCCGACTAGCGGGAGGAGGGAAGATACGCAGTATTTT,CSVPTSGRREDTQYF
TRBJ2-1,NA,12,few,TRBV27,TGTGCCAGCAGGGACTGGGACAATGAGCAGTTCTTC,CASRDWDNEQFF
TRBJ2-1,TRBD2,12,NA,TRBV20-1,TGCAGTGCCCCCGCCCAGCGGGGTGAGCAGTTCTTC,CSAPAQRGEQFF